This entry features one T cell receptor beta chain sequence. Its antigen is as yet unknown. TCRdb reanalysed the 5' RACE reads using MiXCR and keeps one entry per CDR3 protein. The table includes 65,000 to 90,000 distinct CDR3 sequences, more than 10% detected once. The CDR3 sequence is 14 residues long. The ends lost 5 bases at V and 3 bases at J; junction bases unmatched: 4. Germline V CDR1 and CDR2: KGHSY, FQNENV. The data derive from a study of T-cell memory formation after mild COVID-19. Turning to the study itself: Largely, TCR clusters stayed within a single donor.

Study conclusions and caveats: Later expanders leaned CD4+, whereas clones that contracted between day 15 and 85 were balanced CD4/CD8.

This TCR was recovered from a man between 18 and 29 years old who had mild COVID-19 (a few samples of this study predate the infection). Cell type and time point are not known. Sequencing was performed on PBMCs or a T cell subset sorted from them (not recorded which). This chain links TRBV16 with TRBJ1-1, with 9 bases matching TRBD1. This CDR3 is CASSNWDRDTEAFF. The CDR3 DNA is TGTGCCAGCAGCAATTGGGACAGGGACACTGAAGCTTTCTTT.